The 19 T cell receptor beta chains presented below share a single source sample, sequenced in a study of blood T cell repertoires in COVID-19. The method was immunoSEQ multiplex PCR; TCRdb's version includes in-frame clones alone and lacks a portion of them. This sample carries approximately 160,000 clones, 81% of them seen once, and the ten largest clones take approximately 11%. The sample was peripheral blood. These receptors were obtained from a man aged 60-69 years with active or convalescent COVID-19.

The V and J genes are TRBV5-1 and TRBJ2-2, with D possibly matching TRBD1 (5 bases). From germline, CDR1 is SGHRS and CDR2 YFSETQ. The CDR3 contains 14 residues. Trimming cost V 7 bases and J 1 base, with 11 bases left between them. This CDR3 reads CASGNGQNTGELFF. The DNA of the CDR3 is TGCGCCAGCGGGAACGGACAGAACACCGGGGAGCTGTTTTTT.

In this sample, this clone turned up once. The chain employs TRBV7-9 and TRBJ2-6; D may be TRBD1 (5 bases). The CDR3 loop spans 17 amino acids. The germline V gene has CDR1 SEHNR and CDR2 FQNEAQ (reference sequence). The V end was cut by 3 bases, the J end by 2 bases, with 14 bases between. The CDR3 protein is CASSLGHGPAGANVLTF. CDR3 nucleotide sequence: TGTGCCAGCAGCTTGGGGCATGGACCTGCTGGGGCCAACGTCCTGACTTTC.

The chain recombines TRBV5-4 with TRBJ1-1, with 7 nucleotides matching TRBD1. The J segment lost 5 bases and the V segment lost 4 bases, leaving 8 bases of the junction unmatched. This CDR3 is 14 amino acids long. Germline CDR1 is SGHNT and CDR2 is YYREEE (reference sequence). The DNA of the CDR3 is TGTGCCAGCAGCCGAAGACAGGGTAGTACTGAAGCTTTCTTT. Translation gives CASSRRQGSTEAFF.

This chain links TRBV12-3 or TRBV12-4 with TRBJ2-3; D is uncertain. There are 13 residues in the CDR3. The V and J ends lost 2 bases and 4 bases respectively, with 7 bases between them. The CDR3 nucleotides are TGTGCCAGCAGTTTACCCCCCGCAGATACGCAGTATTTT. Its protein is CASSLPPADTQYF.

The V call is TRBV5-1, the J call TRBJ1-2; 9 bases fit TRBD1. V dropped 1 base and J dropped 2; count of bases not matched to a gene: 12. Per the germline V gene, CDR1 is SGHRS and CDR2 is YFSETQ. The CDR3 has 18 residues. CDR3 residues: CASSLTGTGILKNYGYTF. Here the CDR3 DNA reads TGCGCCAGCAGCTTGACCGGGACAGGGATCCTAAAGAACTATGGCTACACCTTC.

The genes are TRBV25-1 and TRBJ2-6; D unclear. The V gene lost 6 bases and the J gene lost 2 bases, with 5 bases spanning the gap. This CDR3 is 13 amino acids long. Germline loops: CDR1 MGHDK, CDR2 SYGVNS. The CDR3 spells CASRQTGANVLTF. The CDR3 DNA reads TGTGCCAGCAGACAAACTGGGGCCAACGTCCTGACTTTC.

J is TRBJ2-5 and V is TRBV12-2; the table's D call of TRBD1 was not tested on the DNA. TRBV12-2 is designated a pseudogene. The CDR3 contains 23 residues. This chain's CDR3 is CASRFFNRDTGLSPNQSKETQYF. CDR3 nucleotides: TGTGCAAGTCGCTTCTTTAACCGGGACACCGGTCTTTCCCCCAACCAGTCCAAAGAGACCCAGTACTTC.

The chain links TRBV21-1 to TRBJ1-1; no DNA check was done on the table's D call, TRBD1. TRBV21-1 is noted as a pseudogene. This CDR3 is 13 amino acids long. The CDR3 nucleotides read TGTGCCAGCAGCAATGACAGGGTCACTGAAGCTTTCTTT. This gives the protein CASSNDRVTEAFF.

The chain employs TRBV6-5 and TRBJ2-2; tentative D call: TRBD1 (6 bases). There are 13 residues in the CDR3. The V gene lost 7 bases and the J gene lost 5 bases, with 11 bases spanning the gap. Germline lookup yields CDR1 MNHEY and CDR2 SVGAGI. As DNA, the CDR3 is TGTGCCAGCAATAACAGGGATACCGGGGAGCTGTTTTTT. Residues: CASNNRDTGELFF.

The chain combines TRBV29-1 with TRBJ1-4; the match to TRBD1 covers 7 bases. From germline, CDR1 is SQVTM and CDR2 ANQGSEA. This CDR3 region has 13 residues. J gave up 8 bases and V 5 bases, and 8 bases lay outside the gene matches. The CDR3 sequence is CSVPRQGSEKLFF. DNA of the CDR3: TGCAGCGTTCCGAGACAGGGAAGCGAAAAACTGTTTTTT.

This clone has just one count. The CDR3 sequence: CASSLASGSYEQYF. The CDR3 DNA sequence: TGTGCCAGCAGCTTAGCGTCAGGAAGCTACGAGCAGTACTTC. The chain employs TRBV7-8 and TRBJ2-7; D remains ambiguous. Trimming left V 0 bases short and J 3 bases short, with 9 bases between. The CDR3 has 14 amino acids. Germline CDR1 and CDR2: SGHVS and FQNEAQ.

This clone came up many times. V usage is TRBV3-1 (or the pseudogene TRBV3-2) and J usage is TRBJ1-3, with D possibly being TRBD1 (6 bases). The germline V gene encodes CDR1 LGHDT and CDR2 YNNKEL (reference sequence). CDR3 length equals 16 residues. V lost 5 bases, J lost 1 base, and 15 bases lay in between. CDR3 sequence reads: CASSSRDRTSGNTIYF. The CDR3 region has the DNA TGTGCCAGCAGCTCACGCGACAGGACGTCTGGAAACACCATATATTTT.

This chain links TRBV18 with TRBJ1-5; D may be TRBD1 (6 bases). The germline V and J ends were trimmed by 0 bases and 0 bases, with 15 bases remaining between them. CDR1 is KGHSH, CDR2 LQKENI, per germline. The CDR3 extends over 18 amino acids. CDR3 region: CASSPPRTAQDSNQPQHF. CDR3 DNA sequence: TGTGCCAGCTCACCACCCCGGACAGCTCAAGATAGCAATCAGCCCCAGCATTTT.

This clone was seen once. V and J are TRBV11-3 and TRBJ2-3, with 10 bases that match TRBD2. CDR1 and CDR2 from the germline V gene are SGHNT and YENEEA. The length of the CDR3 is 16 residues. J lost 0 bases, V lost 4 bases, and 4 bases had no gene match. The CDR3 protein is CASSSLAGGSTDTQYF. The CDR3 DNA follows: TGTGCCAGCAGCTCTTTAGCGGGAGGAAGCACAGATACGCAGTATTTT.

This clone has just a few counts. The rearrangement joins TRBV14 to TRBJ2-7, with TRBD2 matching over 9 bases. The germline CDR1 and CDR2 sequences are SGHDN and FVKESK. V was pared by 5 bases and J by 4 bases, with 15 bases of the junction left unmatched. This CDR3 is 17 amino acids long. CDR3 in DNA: TGTGCCAGCAGCTCAATTAGACTAGCGGAGAACAGTTACGAGCAGTACTTC. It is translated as CASSSIRLAENSYEQYF.

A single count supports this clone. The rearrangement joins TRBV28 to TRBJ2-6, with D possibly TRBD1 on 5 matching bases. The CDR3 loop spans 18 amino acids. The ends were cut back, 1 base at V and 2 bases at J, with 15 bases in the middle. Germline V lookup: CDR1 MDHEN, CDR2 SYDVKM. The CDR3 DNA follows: TGTGCCAGCAGTTTATTCTTATTAGGGGCCACTGGGGCCAACGTCCTGACTTTC. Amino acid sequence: CASSLFLLGATGANVLTF.

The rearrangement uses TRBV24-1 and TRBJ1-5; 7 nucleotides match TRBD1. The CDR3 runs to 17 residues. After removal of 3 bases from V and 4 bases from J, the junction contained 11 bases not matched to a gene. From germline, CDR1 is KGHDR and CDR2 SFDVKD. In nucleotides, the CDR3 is TGTGCCACCAGTGATGGTACGGGACAGACAATGAATCAGCCCCAGCATTTT. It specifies CATSDGTGQTMNQPQHF.

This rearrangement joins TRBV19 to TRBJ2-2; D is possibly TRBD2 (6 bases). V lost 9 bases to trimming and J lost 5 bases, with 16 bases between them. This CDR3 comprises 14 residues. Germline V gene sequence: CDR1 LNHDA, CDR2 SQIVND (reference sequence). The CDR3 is CASISSSVTGELFF. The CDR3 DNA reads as TGTGCCAGCATCTCTTCTAGCGTTACCGGGGAGCTGTTTTTT.

The CDR3 is CSVAGQGNYGYTF. CDR3 coding DNA: TGCAGCGTTGCGGGACAGGGAAACTATGGCTACACCTTC. The genes are TRBV29-1 and TRBJ1-2; TRBD1 agrees at 9 bases. Germline V gene lookup returns CDR1 SQVTM and CDR2 ANQGSEA. CDR3 length: 13 amino acids. Trimming cost V 4 bases and J 2 bases; bases outside gene matches: 2. Looking up the rest from reference TRBV29-1 and TRBJ1-2 gives the full variable domain: SAVISQKPSRDICQRGTSLTIQCQVDSQVTMMFWYRQQPGQSLTLIATANQGSEATYESGFVIDKFPISRPNLTFSTLTVSNMSPEDSSIYLCSVAGQGNYGYTFGSGTRLTVV.